The next 24 T cell receptor beta chains were all read from a single sample in a study of T cell responses to AZD1222 COVID-19 vaccine. Clones were read by immunoSEQ multiplex PCR, and TCRdb kept only the in-frame ones, dropping some. This sample carries over 130,000 clones, 92% of them seen once, and the ten largest clones take 2.5% to 4%. The sample consisted of peripheral blood, taken 28 days after the second AZD1222 dose. These receptors originate from an adult who received the AZD1222 COVID-19 vaccine.

The CDR3 region has the DNA TGCGCCAGCAGTTTCGGGAGCTCCTACGAGCAGTACTTC. Protein sequence: CASSFGSSYEQYF. The rearrangement uses TRBV5-1 and TRBJ2-7; perhaps TRBD2 as D (6 bases). Trimming shortened V by 5 bases and J by 0 bases, and 9 bases separated the two germline ends. CDR3 length: 13 amino acids. CDR1 is SGHRS, CDR2 YFSETQ, per germline.

The chain employs TRBV9 and TRBJ2-1; 12 nucleotides line up with TRBD2. The CDR3 loop spans 19 amino acids. V lost 4 bases and J lost 6; bases outside the gene matches: 17. The germline gives CDR1 SGDLS, CDR2 YYNGEE. CDR3 in DNA: TGTGCCAGCAGCTCATCCGGGACACGACTAGCGGGAGCGGCCAATGAGCAGTTCTTC. Translated, it gives CASSSSGTRLAGAANEQFF.

V usage is TRBV11-2 and J usage is TRBJ1-2; D unresolved. Trimming pared 1 base from V and 2 bases from J, leaving 8 bases between. Germline V gene lookup returns CDR1 SGHAT and CDR2 FQNNGV. The CDR3 has 14 amino acids. For the CDR3, the DNA is TGTGCCAGCAGCTTAGGGACCGAAAACTATGGCTACACCTTC. Its translation is CASSLGTENYGYTF. The variable domain in full, completed from reference TRBV11-2 and TRBJ1-2, reads EAGVAQSPRYKIIEKRQSVAFWCNPISGHATLYWYQQILGQGPKLLIQFQNNGVVDDSQLPKDRFSAERLKGVDSTLKIQPAKLEDSAVYLCASSLGTENYGYTFGSGTRLTVV.

CDR3 sequence reads: CASRGQHILNQPQHF. Here the CDR3 DNA reads TGTGCCAGCAGGGGACAGCATATTCTCAATCAGCCCCAGCATTTT. The V and J genes are TRBV6-5 and TRBJ1-5; 7 positions agree with TRBD1. Germline loops: CDR1 MNHEY, CDR2 SVGAGI. This CDR3 is 15 amino acids long. J lost 3 bases, V lost 6 bases, and 8 bases had no gene match.

A single count supports this clone. The CDR3 spells CASSLRGSPDEQYF. As DNA, the CDR3 is TGTGCCAGCAGCCTGAGAGGGAGTCCAGACGAGCAGTACTTC. The rearrangement joins TRBV7-9 to TRBJ2-7; D possibly corresponds to TRBD2 (5 bases). The CDR3 length is 14 residues. Trimming shortened V by 5 bases and J by 5 bases, and 16 bases separated the two germline ends. Germline CDR1 SEHNR, CDR2 FQNEAQ (reference sequence).

The rearrangement links TRBV6-5 to TRBJ2-7; the match to TRBD2 covers 10 bases. Germline CDR1 and CDR2: MNHEY and SVGAGI. Germline trimming cut 7 bases from V and 1 base from J; bases unmatched to any gene: 4. The CDR3 is 14 amino acids. The CDR3 reads CASTPSGSSYEQYF. CDR3 sequence (DNA): TGTGCCAGCACACCTAGCGGGAGTTCCTACGAGCAGTACTTC.

This rearrangement joins TRBV7-2 to TRBJ2-5; 10 nucleotides line up with TRBD2. This CDR3 is 17 amino acids long. Germline-derived CDR1 and CDR2 are SGHTA and FQGNSA. The trim removed 5 bases at V and 5 bases at J, leaving 14 bases unmatched. In nucleotides, the CDR3 is TGTGCCAGCAGCCCCCTGAGCGGGAGGGGCTTAAGGGAGACCCAGTACTTC. Its translation is CASSPLSGRGLRETQYF.

J is TRBJ2-7 and V is TRBV7-9; the D is unclear. Trimming pared 2 bases from V and 1 base from J, leaving 6 bases between. The CDR3 runs to 13 residues. CDR1 and CDR2 from the germline V gene are SEHNR and FQNEAQ (reference sequence). CDR3 DNA: TGTGCCAGCAGCTTACCAGGATCCTACGAGCAGTACTTC. Amino acid sequence: CASSLPGSYEQYF.

The chain carries TRBV18 and TRBJ1-2; D ambiguous. Germline values: CDR1 KGHSH, CDR2 LQKENI. Trimming took off 0 bases at V and 4 bases at J, with 12 bases between the two ends. The CDR3 has 15 residues. The CDR3 loop reads CASSPPITTRYGYTF. CDR3 nucleotide sequence: TGTGCCAGCTCACCACCGATCACGACACGCTATGGCTACACCTTC.

The chain uses TRBV7-9 and TRBJ2-5; D is uncertain. This CDR3 is built from 14 residues. Germline values: CDR1 SEHNR, CDR2 FQNEAQ (reference sequence). The V end lost 0 bases, the J end lost 3 bases, and 8 bases lay between the germline ends. In DNA form, the CDR3 reads TGTGCCAGCAGCTTAGCAGGGATAAAAGAGACCCAGTACTTC. It codes for CASSLAGIKETQYF.

The rearrangement links TRBV9 to TRBJ2-7; tentative D call: TRBD2 (5 bases). The CDR3 has 15 residues. V lost 3 bases, J lost 3 bases, and 16 bases lay in between. Germline V gives CDR1 SGDLS, CDR2 YYNGEE. Here the CDR3 reads CASSGADSAYYEQYF. In nucleotides, the CDR3 is TGTGCCAGCAGCGGAGCCGATAGCGCTTACTACGAGCAGTACTTC.

A single count supports this clone. The chain recombines TRBV19 with TRBJ2-3; 13 positions agree with TRBD2. Germline-derived CDR1 and CDR2 are LNHDA and SQIVND (reference sequence). V shed 7 bases, J shed 0 bases, and the junction held 7 bases outside the gene matches. This CDR3 region has 17 residues. The CDR3 spells CASTRTSGSASTDTQYF. The DNA of the CDR3 is TGTGCCAGTACCAGGACTAGCGGGAGTGCTAGCACAGATACGCAGTATTTT.

This clone came up a few times. This chain connects TRBV10-1 to TRBJ1-5; a possible D gene is TRBD1 (5 bases). This CDR3 contains 14 residues. Germline V gene sequence: CDR1 WNHNN, CDR2 SYGVQD (reference sequence). V was trimmed by 3 bases and J by 4 bases, leaving 10 bases between them. The CDR3 spells CASSERGINQPQHF. DNA for the CDR3: TGCGCCAGCAGTGAAAGGGGAATAAATCAGCCCCAGCATTTT.

J is TRBJ2-7 and V is TRBV19; 8 positions agree with TRBD2. There are 15 residues in the CDR3. The germline V gene encodes CDR1 LNHDA and CDR2 SQIVND (reference sequence). The trim removed 0 bases at V and 3 bases at J, leaving 4 bases unmatched. The CDR3 here is CASSIETGGFYEQYF. The CDR3 nucleotides are TGTGCCAGTAGTATAGAGACGGGAGGGTTCTACGAGCAGTACTTC.

This chain joins TRBV7-9 and TRBJ1-3; D remains ambiguous. Trimming took 5 bases from V and 0 from J, leaving 8 bases between them. The CDR3 is made up of 14 amino acids. From germline, CDR1 is SEHNR and CDR2 FQNEAQ (reference sequence). CDR3 loop: CASSPTASGNTIYF. Written as DNA, the CDR3 is TGTGCCAGCAGCCCTACAGCCTCTGGAAACACCATATATTTT.

V and J are TRBV7-9 and TRBJ1-2; maybe TRBD1 (6 bases). Germline CDR1 and CDR2: SEHNR and FQNEAQ (reference sequence). The V end was cut by 1 base, the J end by 0 bases, with 12 bases between. The CDR3 has 16 amino acids. The CDR3 DNA is TGTGCCAGCAGCTTAGAACAGGGATTAACTAACTATGGCTACACCTTC. Translated: CASSLEQGLTNYGYTF.

The CDR3 region is CASSLVPGQGETQYF. The CDR3 DNA reads TGTGCCAGCAGCTTGGTCCCGGGGCAGGGAGAGACCCAGTACTTC. The chain joins TRBV5-8 to TRBJ2-5; either TRBD1 or TRBD2 may supply D (5 bases each). Germline V gene lookup returns CDR1 SGHTS and CDR2 YDEGEE. CDR3 length: 15 amino acids. Between the trimmed V and J ends, which lost 0 bases and 4 bases, there was a span of 13 bases.

V and J are TRBV12-3 or TRBV12-4 and TRBJ1-4; no reliable D call. CDR3 length equals 13 residues. With 0 bases removed from V and 8 bases from J, the gap between germline ends came to 7 bases. CDR3 region: CASSLALREKLFF. The CDR3 DNA is TGTGCCAGCAGTTTAGCCTTAAGGGAAAAACTGTTTTTT.

The chain uses TRBV7-2 and TRBJ2-2; D not certain. V lost 7 bases and J 1 base, leaving 4 bases between the germline ends. The CDR3 has 12 amino acids. Germline V CDR1 and CDR2: SGHTA, FQGNSA. The CDR3 protein is CASKVNTGELFF. DNA of the CDR3: TGTGCCAGCAAAGTGAACACCGGGGAGCTGTTTTTT.

The chain couples TRBV25-1 to TRBJ1-1; the D is unclear. Trimming shortened V by 3 bases and J by 5 bases, and 4 bases separated the two germline ends. Germline V gene data show CDR1 as MGHDK and CDR2 as SYGVNS. The CDR3 sequence is 11 residues long. The CDR3 nucleotides read TGTGCCAGCAGTGATGGGACTGAAGCTTTCTTT. Its protein product is CASSDGTEAFF.

The rearrangement uses TRBV19 and TRBJ1-6; 7 bases are a match to TRBD1. Looked up from germline, CDR1 is LNHDA and CDR2 is SQIVND (reference sequence). The CDR3 has 14 amino acids. With V trimmed by 2 bases and J by 9 bases, 4 bases remained unmatched. The CDR3 region is CASSITGVSSPLHF. In DNA form, the CDR3 reads TGTGCCAGTAGTATAACAGGGGTGTCTTCACCCCTCCACTTT.

This sequence joins TRBV6-6 and TRBJ1-6; maybe TRBD1 (5 bases). Germline V gene sequence: CDR1 MNHNY, CDR2 SVGAGI (reference sequence). The CDR3 is 14 residues long. V was pared by 8 bases and J by 5 bases, with 13 bases between. The CDR3 DNA follows: TGTGCCAGCGAGAGGAGGGGCAATAATTCACCCCTCCACTTT. This sequence encodes CASERRGNNSPLHF.

CDR3 DNA sequence: TGCGCCAGCAGCTCGGGGGACTACTACAATGAGCAGTTCTTC. Protein: CASSSGDYYNEQFF. The chain is built from TRBV5-1 and TRBJ2-1, with 7 bases matching TRBD2. Germline V gene data show CDR1 as SGHRS and CDR2 as YFSETQ. Losses at the gene ends were 3 bases for V and 3 bases for J; bases not matched to a gene: 3. This CDR3 contains 14 residues.

The chain has TRBV18 and TRBJ1-5; possible D gene TRBD1, 5 bases. Germline V lookup: CDR1 KGHSH, CDR2 LQKENI. The CDR3 extends over 15 amino acids. V lost 4 bases to trimming and J lost 0 bases, with 10 bases between them. The CDR3 is CASSQGLISNQPQHF. The DNA of the CDR3 is TGTGCCAGCTCACAGGGGCTCATTAGCAATCAGCCCCAGCATTTT.